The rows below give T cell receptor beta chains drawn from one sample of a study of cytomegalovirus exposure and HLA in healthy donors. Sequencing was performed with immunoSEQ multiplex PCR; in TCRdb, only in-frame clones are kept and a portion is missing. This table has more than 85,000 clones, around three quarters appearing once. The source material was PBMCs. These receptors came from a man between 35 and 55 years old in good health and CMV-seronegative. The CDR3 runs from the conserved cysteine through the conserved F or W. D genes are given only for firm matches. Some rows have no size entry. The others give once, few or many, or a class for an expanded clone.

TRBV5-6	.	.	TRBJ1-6	TGTGCCAGCAGCTTCGGGCAGGGTGGTTCACCCCTCCACTTT	CASSFGQGGSPLHF
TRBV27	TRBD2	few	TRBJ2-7	TGTGCCAGCAGTCTAAAACCAGGGACTAGCGGGAGCTCCTACGAGCAGTACTTC	CASSLKPGTSGSSYEQYF
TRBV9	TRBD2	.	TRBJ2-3	TGTGCCAGCAGCGTAGACGCCCGCGGGCGGGGGGGCCGGGGCACAGATACGCAGTATTTT	CASSVDARGRGGRGTDTQYF
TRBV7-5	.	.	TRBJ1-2	TGTGCCAGAGGGCCCCACGACTTC	CARGPHDF
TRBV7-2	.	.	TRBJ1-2	TGTGCCAGCAGCTTTGGCAGTACTAACTATGGCTACACCTTC	CASSFGSTNYGYTF
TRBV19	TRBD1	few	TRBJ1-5	TGTGCCTGTGGACAGGGGGCGCGGGATCAGCCCCAGCATTTT	CACGQGARDQPQHF
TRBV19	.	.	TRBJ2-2	TGTGCCAGTCGGTTACAGGGGAACACCGGGGAGCTGTTTTTT	CASRLQGNTGELFF
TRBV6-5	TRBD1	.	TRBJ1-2	TGTGCCAGCACCGACTCTGGAAGGACAGGGAATGGCTACACCTTC	CASTDSGRTGNGYTF
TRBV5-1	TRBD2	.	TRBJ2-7	TGCGCCAGCAGCCCGGGAGGAGGCGAGCAGTACTTC	CASSPGGGEQYF
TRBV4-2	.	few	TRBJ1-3	TGTGCCAGCAGCCGCCAGGGCTCTGGAAACACCATATATTTT	CASSRQGSGNTIYF
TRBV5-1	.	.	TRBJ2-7	TGCGCCAGCAGTATAGCCAGGGCCTACGAGCAGTACTTC	CASSIARAYEQYF
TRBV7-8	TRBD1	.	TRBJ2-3	TGTGCCAGCACCAAGAACAGGGGCTATACACCTGATACGCAGTATTTT	CASTKNRGYTPDTQYF
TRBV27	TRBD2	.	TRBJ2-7	TGTGCCAGCAGTTTATCTCCACGGACTAGGGGTGGCGAGCAGTACTTC	CASSLSPRTRGGEQYF
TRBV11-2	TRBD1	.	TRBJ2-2	TGTGCCAGCAGCGCCTCCGGGACAGGGACCGGGGAGCTGTTTTTT	CASSASGTGTGELFF
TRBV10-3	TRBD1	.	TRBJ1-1	TGTGCCATCAGTGAACGGACAGGGCGAACTGAAGCTTTCTTT	CAISERTGRTEAFF
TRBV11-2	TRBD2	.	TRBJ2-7	TGTGCCAGCAGTCACCCTCGGGGAGGGGTTCTAGCGGGCGTTAGCGGGCAGTACTTC	CASSHPRGGVLAGVSGQYF
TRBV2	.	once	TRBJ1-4	TGTGCCAGCAGTGACGGGGTACTGTTTTTT	CASSDGVLFF
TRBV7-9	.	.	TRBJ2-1	TGTGCCAGTCCCCCCGCTATCAATGAGCAGTTCTTC	CASPPAINEQFF
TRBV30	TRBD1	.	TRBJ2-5	TGTGCCGCAAGGACAGGGGGCATAGCGGAGACCCAGTACTTC	CAARTGGIAETQYF
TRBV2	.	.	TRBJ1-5	TGTGCCAGCAGCGGTGGGGAGTTAAGTCAGCCCCAGCATTTT	CASSGGELSQPQHF
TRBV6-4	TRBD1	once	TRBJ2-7	TGTGCCAGCAGTGACTCTCCCGGGACAGGGTTCGGTTACGAGCAGTACTTC	CASSDSPGTGFGYEQYF
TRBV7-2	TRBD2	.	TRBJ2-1	TGTGCCAGCAGGGTAGCGGGAGGAGACAATGAGCAGTTCTTC	CASRVAGGDNEQFF
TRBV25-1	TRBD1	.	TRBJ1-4	TGTGCCAGCAGTGATTGGGGGACAGGGGATGAAAAACTGTTTTTT	CASSDWGTGDEKLFF
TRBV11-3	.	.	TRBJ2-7	TGTGCCAGCAACCTACCCGCCGGGGAGCAGTACTTC	CASNLPAGEQYF
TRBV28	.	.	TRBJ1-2	TGTGCCAGCAGTTGGGGGACTGCTTATGGCTACACCTTC	CASSWGTAYGYTF
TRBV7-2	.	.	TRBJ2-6	TGTGCCAGCAGCTTCTCTCCCAGGGGTAGTGGGGCCAACGTCCTGACTTTC	CASSFSPRGSGANVLTF
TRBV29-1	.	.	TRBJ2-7	TGCAGCGTTGCGGGGGTATTCCCCTACGAGCAGTACTTC	CSVAGVFPYEQYF
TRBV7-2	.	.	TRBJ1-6	TGTGCCAGCAGCACCCGGGATAAAAATTCACCCCTCCACTTT	CASSTRDKNSPLHF
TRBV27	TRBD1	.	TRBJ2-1	TGTGCCAGCAGTTTAATTGGACAGGGGCGCGATGAGCAGTTCTTC	CASSLIGQGRDEQFF
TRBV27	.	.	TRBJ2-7	TGTGCCAGCAGTTTATTCACAGGGAGAGAGCAGTACTTC	CASSLFTGREQYF
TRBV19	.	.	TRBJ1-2	TGTGCCAGTAGTATAGACCGGGGTCTAAGTTATGGCTACACCTTC	CASSIDRGLSYGYTF
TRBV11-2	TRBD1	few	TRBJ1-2	TGTGCCAGCAGCTTAACTACAGGGGGGGACTATGGCTACACCTTC	CASSLTTGGDYGYTF
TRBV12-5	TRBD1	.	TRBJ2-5	TGTGCTAGTGCTCTTGGACAGGGCCCAGAGACCCAGTACTTC	CASALGQGPETQYF
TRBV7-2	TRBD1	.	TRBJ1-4	TGTGCCAGCAGCTTCGACAGGGGGCTTAGTGGTGAAAAACTGTTTTTT	CASSFDRGLSGEKLFF
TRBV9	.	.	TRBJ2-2	TGTGCCAGCAGCGTAGGGTCTCGCGCCACCGGGGAGCTGTTTTTT	CASSVGSRATGELFF
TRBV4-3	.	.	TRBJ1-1	TGCGCCAGCAGCCAAGACGGACAGACTCATGTGGAAGCTTTCTTT	CASSQDGQTHVEAFF
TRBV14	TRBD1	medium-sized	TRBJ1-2	TGTGCCAGCAGCCAAGATGAGGGACAGGGGTATGGCTACACCTTC	CASSQDEGQGYGYTF
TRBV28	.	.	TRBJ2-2	TGTGCCGGCAGGGCCCTTAACACCGGGGAGCTGTTTTTT	CAGRALNTGELFF
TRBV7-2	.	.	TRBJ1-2	TGTGCCAGCAGCTTAAGCGGCTATGGCTACACCTTC	CASSLSGYGYTF
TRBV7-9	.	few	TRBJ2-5	TGTTCCAGCAGCTTAGGTGGGGGGGGCTTACAAGAGACCCAGTACTTC	CSSSLGGGGLQETQYF
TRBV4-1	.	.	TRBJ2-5	TGCGCCAGCAGCCAACTCGGACTCGTCCGGGAGACCCAGTACTTC	CASSQLGLVRETQYF
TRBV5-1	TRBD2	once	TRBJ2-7	TGCGCCAGCAGCTTGAACGGGGGGGCATTCTACGAGCAGTACTTC	CASSLNGGAFYEQYF
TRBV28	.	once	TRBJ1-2	TGTGCCAGCAGTTTTGGGGACAACACCTATGGCTACACCTTC	CASSFGDNTYGYTF
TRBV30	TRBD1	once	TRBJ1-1	TGTGCCCACCGGGACAGGTCGAACACTGAAGCTTTCTTT	CAHRDRSNTEAFF
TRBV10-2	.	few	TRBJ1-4	TGCGCCAGCAGTGATTCTTCGGCGGGCCCTTCGGGCGAAAAACTGTTTTTT	CASSDSSAGPSGEKLFF
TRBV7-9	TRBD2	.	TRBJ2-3	TGTGCCAGCAGCTCTACAACCGGGACTAGCGGCACAGATACGCAGTATTTT	CASSSTTGTSGTDTQYF
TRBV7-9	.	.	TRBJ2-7	TGTGCCAGCAGCGCGAACAGGTACGAGCAGTACTTC	CASSANRYEQYF
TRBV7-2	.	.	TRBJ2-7	TGTGCCAGCAGTCAACAGGTTTACGAGCAGTACTTC	CASSQQVYEQYF
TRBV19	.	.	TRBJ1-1	TGTGCCAGTACCAGGGTTAGTGGATGGACTGAAGCTTTCTTT	CASTRVSGWTEAFF
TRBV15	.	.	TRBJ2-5	TGTGCCACCTCAGAGGCGGGGCTGGAGACCCAGTACTTC	CATSEAGLETQYF
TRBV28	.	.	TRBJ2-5	TGTGCCAGCAGTCTACGAGGGCGGGATTCGACCCAGTACTTC	CASSLRGRDSTQYF
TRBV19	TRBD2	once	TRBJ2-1	TGTGCCAGTAGCTTAGCGGGAGGGATCTACAATGAGCAGTTCTTC	CASSLAGGIYNEQFF
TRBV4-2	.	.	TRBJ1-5	TGTGCCAGCAGCCAAACAGGGTTCAATCAGCCCCAGCATTTT	CASSQTGFNQPQHF
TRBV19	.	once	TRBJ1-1	TGTGCCAGTAGTATAGGACAGCCGAACACTGAAGCTTTCTTT	CASSIGQPNTEAFF
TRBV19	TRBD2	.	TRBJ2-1	TGTGCCAGTAGTAGTGGGACTAGCGGGAGACCCTACAATGAGCAGTTCTTC	CASSSGTSGRPYNEQFF